This T cell receptor beta chain was sequenced for a study of vaccination and CD4 T cells after COVID-19 (dated 2022 in TCRdb). Context from the whole study: Convalescent patients had a positive SARS-CoV-2 result on nasal swab PCR, and of these patients, several had mild disease and one had severe disease. Six males and four females were included in the convalescent cohort, with two Hispanic individuals, seven Caucasians, two Asians and one multiracial person represented. Participants got two doses of the Pfizer-BioNTech BNT162b2 vaccine (n=8) or two doses of the Moderna mRNA-1273 vaccine (n=2). Post-COVID blood samples from convalescent patients were collected a median of 101 days after diagnosis, with a range of about 30 to 170 days. Post-vaccine blood samples were collected a median of approximately 77 days after the second vaccine dose, ranging from about 13 to 250 days. In under twelve COVID-19 convalescent patients and a few infection-naive healthy vaccine recipients, researchers compared the spike-specific CD4+ TCR repertoire from before mRNA vaccination with the repertoire from after. Study-level results and caveats: In convalescent patients, nearly all vaccine-specific clones (304 of 307) were found to be mono-reactive for SARS-CoV-2 spike rather than cross-reactive with common cold coronaviruses. Relatively few convalescent patients were included in the study, and early timepoints after natural infection were not analyzed. Although the median number of SARS-CoV-2-reactive clonotypes went up from around 20 after infection to approximately 40 after vaccination, the increase was not significant. In convalescent patients, a median roughly 87% of post-vaccine SARS-CoV-2-reactive clones were detected only after vaccination, suggesting vaccine-specific priming.

The convalescent patients' positive SARS-CoV-2 PCR tests were from March to December 2020, which was before the Alpha, Beta and Delta variants emerged in the United States. PBMCs were separated from whole blood using Ficoll-Paque Plus gradient centrifugation and then either used fresh or cryopreserved at -140C. The library came from PCR. The run used an Illumina iSeq 100. On the authors' methods: Non-productive sequences were filtered out, and CDR3s that did not start with C, did not end with F or W, or were shorter than 7 amino acids were discarded. CDR3 homology was assessed with Levenshtein distances (stringdist) and unrooted phylogenetic trees (ape) in R version 3.6.1. In-frame beta chains were kept once TCRdb had trimmed the public reads at Q25 with fastp and called clones with MiXCR. Here each entry gathers all rows of one CDR3 protein and keeps the most common genes and DNA. It is TCRdb's table, rather than the study itself, that gives the V and J calls and clone size. Here the sample has some 18,000 distinct CDR3 sequences; roughly 62% occur a single time. Around 1.1% of the sample comes from the top ten.

The CDR3 holds 15 amino acids from the cysteine to the phenylalanine. CDR3 DNA only is kept here, 45 bases in frame from base 1. For CDR1 and CDR2, the germline V gene (reference sequence) lists DFQATT and SNEGSKA. V and J are trimmed by 2 bases and 2 bases, and the gene matches miss 8 bases of the junction. The table lists this clonotype with a few counts. It has no known antigen specificity. Within one base of it there is no much larger clone, and no base qualities were kept. This sequence uses TRBV20-1 and TRBJ1-1, and 7 junction bases match TRBD1. Sequenced here: CD4+ T cells from blood, sampled after SARS-CoV-2 vaccination. This TCR was recovered from a human donor who had recovered from COVID-19. The sequenced DNA is TGCAGTGCTAGACCCCCGTGGGACAGAAACACTGAAGCTTTCTTT. This codes for CSARPPWDRNTEAFF.